The 31 T cell receptor beta chains reported below all come from one sample, sequenced in a study of blood T cell repertoires in COVID-19. The protocol was immunoSEQ multiplex PCR, while the TCRdb copy is restricted to in-frame clones and leaves out a portion. There are 200,000 to 300,000 clones in the sample; 84% occur only once, and about 4% lies in the top ten. The sequencing input was peripheral blood. The receptors were sampled from a man aged 45-60 years with acute or convalescent COVID-19.

The J gene is TRBJ2-3, the V gene TRBV7-2; tentatively, D is TRBD2 (5 bases). Germline V gives CDR1 SGHTA, CDR2 FQGNSA. The CDR3 consists of 15 residues. With 4 bases removed from V and 2 bases from J, the gap between germline ends came to 13 bases. CDR3 coding DNA: TGTGCCAGCAGCTCAGCAAGGGAGACCACAGATACGCAGTATTTT. Protein sequence: CASSSARETTDTQYF.

The CDR3 DNA reads as TGTGCCAGCAGCGCAGGGGGTAGGGGGTACAATGAGCAGTTCTTC. Translating it yields CASSAGGRGYNEQFF. V and J are TRBV9 and TRBJ2-1; 7 bases are a match to TRBD1. The CDR3 consists of 15 residues. Germline CDR1 SGDLS, CDR2 YYNGEE. J lost 4 bases, V lost 3 bases, and 7 bases had no gene match.

The rearrangement joins TRBV11-3 to TRBJ1-5, with 7 bases identical to TRBD1. V was pared by 0 bases and J by 9 bases, with 8 bases of the junction left unmatched. CDR3 size: 15 residues. The germline CDR1 and CDR2 sequences are SGHNT and YENEEA. CDR3: CASSLEWQGVLPQHF. DNA of the CDR3: TGTGCCAGCAGCTTAGAATGGCAGGGGGTATTGCCCCAGCATTTT.

V is TRBV5-1 and J is TRBJ1-4; D perhaps matches TRBD1 (6 bases). Trimming shortened V by 0 bases and J by 7 bases, and 13 bases separated the two germline ends. The germline V gene encodes CDR1 SGHRS and CDR2 YFSETQ. The CDR3 is 15 residues long. The CDR3: CASSLVGAKGEKLFF. The CDR3 nucleotides are TGCGCCAGCAGCTTGGTGGGGGCCAAGGGTGAAAAACTGTTTTTT.

A single count supports this clone. J is TRBJ1-1 and V is TRBV7-3; D is possibly TRBD1 (5 bases). CDR1 and CDR2 from the germline V gene are SGHTA and FQGTGA. Deletions cut 4 bases from V and 3 bases from J, with 9 bases between. This CDR3 comprises 13 residues. CDR3 loop: CASSSTVHTEAFF. The CDR3, as DNA: TGTGCCAGCAGCTCGACAGTGCACACTGAAGCTTTCTTT.

The CDR3 reads CASSLKRLSYEQYF. The DNA for the CDR3 is TGTGCCAGCAGTTTAAAAAGACTATCCTACGAGCAGTACTTC. The chain has TRBV27 and TRBJ2-7; a possible D gene is TRBD2 (5 bases). The CDR3 has 14 amino acids. V lost 2 bases and J 1 base, leaving 9 bases between the germline ends. Per the germline V gene, CDR1 is MNHEY and CDR2 is SMNVEV (reference sequence).

This clone was observed many times. The sample carries other DNA sequences with the same CDR3. The chain joins TRBV20-1 to TRBJ2-7; D not resolved. The CDR3 is made up of 11 amino acids. Germline CDR1 DFQATT, CDR2 SNEGSKA (reference sequence). Trimming took 6 bases from V and 0 from J, leaving 6 bases between them. The CDR3 loop is CSALSSYEQYF. The DNA of the CDR3 is TGCAGTGCGCTCAGCTCCTACGAGCAGTACTTC.

The DNA for the CDR3 is TGTGCCAGTAGTGTAACAGGGGGCTCCTACGAGCAGTACTTC. Encoded protein: CASSVTGGSYEQYF. This chain connects TRBV19 to TRBJ2-7; 8 bases line up with TRBD1. Germline values: CDR1 LNHDA, CDR2 SQIVND (reference sequence). The V segment lost 5 bases and the J segment 0 bases; nucleotides outside the gene matches: 3. The CDR3 is made up of 14 amino acids.

The chain recombines TRBV19 with TRBJ1-6; TRBD1 matches 10 bases. Germline assignment: CDR1 LNHDA and CDR2 SQIVND (reference sequence). The V and J ends lost 4 bases and 9 bases, in that order; junction bases with no gene match: 6. The CDR3 is made up of 15 amino acids. The CDR3 here is CASSRMRDRGSPLHF. CDR3 nucleotides: TGTGCCAGTAGTAGAATGCGGGACAGGGGTTCACCCCTCCACTTT.

J is TRBJ2-2 and V is TRBV7-3; TRBD1 matches at 11 bases. Looked up from germline, CDR1 is SGHTA and CDR2 is FQGTGA. The CDR3 is 15 residues long. With V trimmed by 6 bases and J by 6 bases, 6 bases remained unmatched. This CDR3 reads CASSPRTGGAGELFF. DNA of the CDR3: TGTGCCAGCAGTCCTAGGACAGGGGGCGCCGGGGAGCTGTTTTTT.

V gene TRBV29-1 combines with J gene TRBJ2-1; 8 nucleotides align to TRBD2. The V gene end was trimmed by 4 bases and the J gene end by 10 bases; junction bases not matched to a gene: 3. This CDR3 has 11 amino acids. CDR1 SQVTM and CDR2 ANQGSEA come from the germline V gene. CDR3 DNA: TGCAGCGTTGCGGGAGGGAACGAGCAGTTCTTC. It translates to CSVAGGNEQFF.

V is TRBV5-1 and J is TRBJ2-5, with TRBD2 matching 13 bases. With V trimmed by 0 bases and J by 3 bases, 5 bases remained unmatched. The CDR3 has 17 residues. CDR1 and CDR2 from the germline V gene are SGHRS and YFSETQ. The CDR3 nucleotides are TGCGCCAGCAGCTTGGGACTAGCGGGGGGAGGAGAAGAGACCCAGTACTTC. This sequence encodes CASSLGLAGGGEETQYF.

J is TRBJ1-1 and V is TRBV11-2; 7 nucleotides line up with TRBD1. The CDR3 has 16 residues. The V and J ends lost 1 base and 6 bases, in that order; junction bases with no gene match: 11. CDR1 SGHAT and CDR2 FQNNGV come from the germline V gene. The CDR3 bases are TGTGCCAGCAGCTTAGGCAGGGGGGTCGGCTTGCCTGAAGCTTTCTTT. Translated, it gives CASSLGRGVGLPEAFF.

The rearrangement uses TRBV19 and TRBJ1-2; weak D call: TRBD1 (6 bases). Germline assignment: CDR1 LNHDA and CDR2 SQIVND (reference sequence). This CDR3 spans 16 amino acids. Trimming removed 3 bases at V and 2 bases at J, with 16 bases between. The CDR3 spells CASSIIPRTANYGYTF. In DNA form, the CDR3 reads TGTGCCAGTAGTATTATACCACGGACAGCCAACTATGGCTACACCTTC.

This chain connects TRBV6-6 to TRBJ1-2; D perhaps matches TRBD1 (6 bases). Trimming left V 10 bases short and J 3 bases short, with 15 bases between. Germline CDR1 and CDR2: MNHNY and SVGAGI (reference sequence). The CDR3 has 13 amino acids. The DNA for the CDR3 is TGTGCCACCCGAGGGGGATTCGACTATGGCTACACCTTC. Translated, it gives CATRGGFDYGYTF.

V usage is TRBV5-5 and J usage is TRBJ1-2, with D maybe TRBD1 (6 bases). Trimming took 1 base from V and 8 from J, leaving 12 bases between them. CDR1 and CDR2 (germline): SGHKS, YYEKEE (reference sequence). This CDR3 contains 13 residues. For the CDR3, the DNA is TGTGCCAGCAGCTTGTGGGGGCTAAGAGGCTACACCTTC. Encoded protein: CASSLWGLRGYTF. The whole variable domain, remainder taken from reference TRBV5-5 and TRBJ1-2, is DAGVTQSPTHLIKTRGQQVTLRCSPISGHKSVSWYQQVLGQGPQFIFQYYEKEERGRGNFPDRFSARQFPNYSSELNVNALLLGDSALYLCASSLWGLRGYTFGSGTRLTVV.

V gene TRBV15 combines with J gene TRBJ1-1; 9 bases map to TRBD1. This CDR3 has 13 amino acids. The germline V gene has CDR1 LNHNV and CDR2 YYDKDF (reference sequence). With V trimmed by 5 bases and J by 6 bases, 4 bases remained unmatched. For the CDR3, the DNA is TGTGCCACCAGCCGGGACAGGGTCTCTGAAGCTTTCTTT. Translated, it gives CATSRDRVSEAFF. Based on the CDR3 plus reference TRBV15 and TRBJ1-1, the full variable domain is DAMVIQNPRYQVTQFGKPVTLSCSQTLNHNVMYWYQQKSSQAPKLLFHYYDKDFNNEADTPDNFQSRRPNTSFCFLDIRSPGLGDTAMYLCATSRDRVSEAFFGQGTRLTVV.

The chain uses TRBV30 and TRBJ2-4; D is unclear. This CDR3 comprises 12 residues. Germline V gene sequence: CDR1 GTSNPN, CDR2 SVGIG (reference sequence). V shed 2 bases and J shed 4 bases, with 6 bases lying between them. CDR3 bases: TGTGCCTGGAGTTCGCTAAAAAACATTCAGTACTTC. Protein: CAWSSLKNIQYF.

This sequence joins TRBV18 and TRBJ1-2; D might be TRBD1 (5 bases). CDR3 length equals 18 residues. The V gene lost 1 base and the J gene lost 2 bases, with 20 bases spanning the gap. Germline CDR1 and CDR2: KGHSH and LQKENI. CDR3 region: CASSPLSPPQGSNYGYTF. CDR3 DNA: TGTGCCAGCTCACCACTATCCCCCCCCCAGGGATCCAACTATGGCTACACCTTC.

V usage is TRBV4-1 and J usage is TRBJ2-7; D call uncertain. The V gene lost 1 base and the J gene lost 0 bases, with 10 bases spanning the gap. The germline gives CDR1 MGHRA, CDR2 YSYEKL. CDR3 length: 15 amino acids. CDR3 nucleotide sequence: TGCGCCAGCAGCCAAGTTGTGGCCAGCTCCTACGAGCAGTACTTC. It specifies CASSQVVASSYEQYF.

In its sample, this clone was seen a few times. This chain uses TRBV11-3 with TRBJ2-7; 7 bases align to TRBD1. Germline assignment: CDR1 SGHNT and CDR2 YENEEA. V shed 2 bases and J 2 bases; nucleotides not matched to a gene: 3. CDR3 length: 14 residues. The CDR3 is CASSLLGQAYEQYF. In DNA, the CDR3 is TGTGCCAGCAGCTTATTAGGACAGGCCTACGAGCAGTACTTC.

The CDR3 sequence is CASRPGGDYYEQYF. The CDR3, as DNA: TGTGCCAGCAGACCTGGGGGGGATTACTACGAGCAGTACTTC. The chain uses TRBV7-2 and TRBJ2-7; 7 nucleotides agree with TRBD2. The germline CDR1 and CDR2 sequences are SGHTA and FQGNSA. The CDR3 spans 14 residues. The V segment lost 6 bases and the J segment 3 bases; nucleotides outside the gene matches: 8.

This clone was seen a few times. The chain employs TRBV2 and TRBJ2-1; 7 positions agree with TRBD2. The CDR3 extends over 12 amino acids. Germline CDR1 SNHLY, CDR2 FYNNEI. V was pared by 11 bases and J by 6 bases, with 7 bases of the junction left unmatched. The CDR3 bases are TGTGCCGGCGGGACGGGAGGCAATGAGCAGTTCTTC. Its protein product is CAGGTGGNEQFF.

The chain has TRBV11-3 and TRBJ1-1, with D uncertain. From germline, CDR1 is SGHNT and CDR2 YENEEA. V was shortened by 1 base and J by 5 bases, with 8 bases between the two germline ends. This CDR3 spans 13 amino acids. The CDR3 sequence: CASSLGSVTEAFF. The CDR3 DNA reads as TGTGCCAGCAGCTTAGGTTCCGTTACTGAAGCTTTCTTT.

The rearrangement links TRBV11-2 to TRBJ2-7; TRBD1 is a possible D gene (6 bases). From germline, CDR1 is SGHAT and CDR2 FQNNGV. The CDR3 contains 15 residues. The V and J ends lost 7 bases and 3 bases respectively, with 19 bases between them. CDR3 amino acids: CASTILRDTFYEQYF. Written as DNA, the CDR3 is TGTGCCAGCACCATCCTCCGGGACACATTCTACGAGCAGTACTTC.

This clone was seen once. The DNA for the CDR3 is TGTGCCATCAAGGACGGGACAGGGGAAGAGACCCAGTACTTC. Encoded protein: CAIKDGTGEETQYF. The rearrangement joins TRBV10-3 to TRBJ2-5; 10 nucleotides line up with TRBD1. The CDR3 totals 14 residues. The V and J ends lost 7 bases and 3 bases, in that order; junction bases with no gene match: 5. Germline lookup yields CDR1 ENHRY and CDR2 SYGVKD.

The chain recombines TRBV28 with TRBJ2-4; D possibly corresponds to TRBD2 (5 bases). Germline V gives CDR1 MDHEN, CDR2 SYDVKM. V dropped 4 bases and J dropped 8 bases, with 9 bases sitting between them. The CDR3 has 12 residues. Here the CDR3 DNA reads TGTGCCAGCAGTTGGGGAGTGGACATTCAGTACTTC. Translated, it gives CASSWGVDIQYF.

The chain links TRBV4-2 to TRBJ2-4; 7 bases match TRBD2. Germline CDR1 LGHNA, CDR2 YNFKEQ. This CDR3 contains 13 residues. V lost 4 bases to trimming and J lost 11 bases; unmatched junction nucleotides: 8. The chain's CDR3 is CASSLGLGLVQYF. As DNA, the CDR3 is TGTGCCAGCAGCCTAGGACTAGGTCTAGTTCAGTACTTC.

This chain links TRBV29-1 with TRBJ2-7, with TRBD1 as a possible D gene (7 bases). Trimming removed 1 base from V and 6 bases from J, with 13 bases in between. Germline-derived CDR1 and CDR2 are SQVTM and ANQGSEA. The CDR3 consists of 13 residues. Here the CDR3 reads CSVEGYRGGEQYF. Written as DNA, the CDR3 is TGCAGCGTTGAAGGATACAGGGGAGGCGAGCAGTACTTC.

The chain carries TRBV4-1 and TRBJ2-7; possibly TRBD2 for D (5 bases). Trimming took off 4 bases at V and 7 bases at J, with 17 bases between the two ends. The CDR3 has 14 amino acids. Germline V lookup: CDR1 MGHRA, CDR2 YSYEKL. In nucleotides, the CDR3 is TGCGCCAGCAGCCGCCCTACGCCACCGGGAGAGCAGTACTTC. As protein: CASSRPTPPGEQYF.

The chain is built from TRBV19 and TRBJ1-6; a possible D gene is TRBD1 (6 bases). Germline assignment: CDR1 LNHDA and CDR2 SQIVND (reference sequence). This CDR3 has 17 residues. Trimming pared 0 bases from V and 3 bases from J, leaving 12 bases between. DNA of the CDR3: TGTGCCAGTAGTATAGATGGGGCAGGGGACTATAATTCACCCCTCCACTTT. Translated, it gives CASSIDGAGDYNSPLHF.